Shown below are 29 T cell receptor beta chains from a single sample sequenced in a study of blood T cells in healthy people across ages. A J-beta primer mix and a sample-barcoded 5' primer were used in a second PCR of about 7 to 11 cycles. Each CDR3 protein is one row after TCRdb ran MiXCR on the 5' RACE reads. The sample holds about 970,000 distinct CDR3 sequences, 45% to 60% seen once. The sample comprised blood. Every receptor here comes from a woman aged 55-69 years in good health.

The chain recombines TRBV28 with TRBJ2-1; no clear D. Germline-derived CDR1 and CDR2 are MDHEN and SYDVKM. The length of the CDR3 is 15 residues. V was cut by 3 bases and J by 6 bases, with 15 bases left in between. The CDR3 DNA sequence: TGTGCCAGCAGTTTGAGGTCTGTTTCACTCAATGAGCAGTTCTTC. This gives the protein CASSLRSVSLNEQFF.

This clonotype has a handful of counts. The CDR3 coding sequence is TGCAGTGCTAGTTCCCTGCTAGGCTACGAGCAGTACTTC. It codes for CSASSLLGYEQYF. The chain recombines TRBV20-1 with TRBJ2-7; the D is unclear. V was clipped by 3 bases and J by 3 bases, with 12 bases between them. This CDR3 spans 13 amino acids. Germline V gene lookup returns CDR1 DFQATT and CDR2 SNEGSKA (reference sequence).

The gene calls are TRBV7-3 and TRBJ2-1; possible D gene TRBD2, 5 bases. This CDR3 has 13 residues. In germline, CDR1 is SGHTA, CDR2 FQGTGA. Between the trimmed V and J ends, which lost 0 bases and 12 bases, there was a span of 12 bases. The CDR3 bases are TGTGCCAGCAGCTTAACGGGAGAGTTTGTGCAGTTCTTC. Translated, it gives CASSLTGEFVQFF.

This clonotype was observed a handful of times. The J gene is TRBJ2-7, the V gene TRBV20-1; 7 bases line up with TRBD2. V dropped 6 bases and J dropped 1; count of bases not matched to a gene: 9. The V gene's germline CDR1 is DFQATT and CDR2 SNEGSKA (reference sequence). The CDR3 length is 14 residues. Here the CDR3 DNA reads TGCAGTGCCAAACCCGGGACTATTTCCTACGAGCAGTACTTC. Residues: CSAKPGTISYEQYF.

CDR3 coding DNA: TGTGCCAGCAGTGACAATAGGGAAAAACTGTTTTTT. Encoded protein: CASSDNREKLFF. The V gene is TRBV6-1, the J gene TRBJ1-4; D call uncertain. CDR3 length equals 12 residues. V lost 3 bases, J lost 8 bases, and 7 bases lay in between. The V gene's germline CDR1 is MNHNS and CDR2 SASEGT.

V is TRBV4-2 and J is TRBJ2-3, with TRBD2 identical over 8 bases. The ends lost 1 base at V and 4 bases at J; junction bases unmatched: 10. Per the germline V gene, CDR1 is LGHNA and CDR2 is YNFKEQ. The CDR3 length is 17 residues. The CDR3 loop is CASSQVKKRGSADTQYF. CDR3 DNA: TGTGCCAGCAGCCAAGTGAAAAAGCGGGGGAGCGCAGATACGCAGTATTTT.

The CDR3 DNA reads TGTGCCAGCAGCTTGTGGGGAGTAGCGGGTAACAATGAGCAGTTCTTC. It codes for CASSLWGVAGNNEQFF. The gene calls are TRBV5-8 and TRBJ2-1; 7 bases align to TRBD2. J lost 5 bases, V lost 1 base, and 9 bases had no gene match. The germline gives CDR1 SGHTS, CDR2 YDEGEE. The CDR3 is made up of 16 amino acids.

This chain links TRBV20-1 with TRBJ2-1, with 9 positions matching TRBD2. Unmatched junction bases numbered 5, after V lost 2 bases and J lost 9 bases. CDR1 is DFQATT, CDR2 SNEGSKA, per germline (reference sequence). The CDR3 totals 13 residues. The CDR3 region has the DNA TGCAGTGCTAGAAGTCTAGCGGGACTTGAGCAGTTCTTC. It encodes CSARSLAGLEQFF.

This clonotype occurred a few times. The CDR3 DNA reads as TGTGCCAGCAGTGTTCATCGACTGAGCTACGAGCAGTACTTC. Translated: CASSVHRLSYEQYF. This chain links TRBV6-1 with TRBJ2-7, with D unresolved. Trimming took 4 bases from V and 3 from J, leaving 13 bases between them. From germline, CDR1 is MNHNS and CDR2 SASEGT. This CDR3 contains 14 residues.

This rearrangement joins TRBV28 to TRBJ2-3; D is perhaps TRBD2 (5 bases). Trimming cost V 1 base and J 4 bases, with 15 bases left between them. CDR1 and CDR2 from the germline V gene are MDHEN and SYDVKM. The CDR3 totals 16 residues. The CDR3 here is CASSLLMGRRADTQYF. CDR3 bases: TGTGCCAGCAGTTTATTGATGGGTCGGCGGGCAGATACGCAGTATTTT.

This chain joins TRBV5-1 and TRBJ2-1; D is perhaps TRBD1 (6 bases). Trimming removed 4 bases from V and 6 bases from J, with 14 bases in between. This CDR3 comprises 14 residues. Per the germline V gene, CDR1 is SGHRS and CDR2 is YFSETQ. CDR3 in amino acids: CASSPRTAGNEQFF. The CDR3 nucleotides read TGCGCCAGCAGCCCTAGGACAGCTGGCAATGAGCAGTTCTTC.

This clonotype has at least ten counts. This chain links TRBV29-1 with TRBJ1-5; unclear D gene. Between the trimmed V and J ends, which lost 4 bases and 2 bases, there was a span of 9 bases. The CDR3 extends over 13 amino acids. Germline V gene data show CDR1 as SQVTM and CDR2 as ANQGSEA. The DNA of the CDR3 is TGCAGCGTTGTCGATGCGGGCAATCAGCCCCAGCATTTT. As protein: CSVVDAGNQPQHF.

The rearrangement links TRBV4-1 to TRBJ1-5; no reliable D call. The germline V gene encodes CDR1 MGHRA and CDR2 YSYEKL. The CDR3 has 16 amino acids. V lost 4 bases to trimming and J lost 0 bases, with 13 bases between them. The CDR3 DNA follows: TGCGCCAGCAGCCCGGGTTATCTGTATAGCAATCAGCCCCAGCATTTT. Translating gives CASSPGYLYSNQPQHF.

This clonotype turned up a few times. V usage is TRBV10-3 and J usage is TRBJ2-3; D unclear. Germline V CDR1 and CDR2: ENHRY, SYGVKD. V was trimmed by 3 bases and J by 5 bases, leaving 12 bases between them. CDR3 size: 14 residues. CDR3 nucleotide sequence: TGTGCCATCAGTGACGAGGTGGTAAGAGATACGCAGTATTTT. Protein: CAISDEVVRDTQYF.

The chain carries TRBV29-1 and TRBJ2-1; the match to TRBD2 covers 10 bases. The germline CDR1 and CDR2 sequences are SQVTM and ANQGSEA. After removal of 6 bases from V and 10 bases from J, the junction contained 6 bases not matched to a gene. CDR3 length: 12 amino acids. CDR3 residues: CSVGTSVGEQFF. In nucleotides, the CDR3 is TGCAGCGTCGGGACTAGCGTTGGAGAGCAGTTCTTC.

This clonotype occurred once. The chain combines TRBV20-1 with TRBJ2-5; possible D gene TRBD1, 5 bases. There are 14 residues in the CDR3. CDR1 is DFQATT, CDR2 SNEGSKA, per germline (reference sequence). V shed 3 bases and J shed 11 bases, with 22 bases lying between them. Here the CDR3 reads CSARAQGQGNEQYF. The CDR3 DNA reads as TGCAGTGCTAGGGCCCAAGGGCAGGGCAATGAGCAGTACTTC.

As to this clonotype: The junction and the germline gene differ at one end; a read error may be behind it. V usage is TRBV18 and J usage is TRBJ1-4; TRBD1 might be the D (5 bases). The CDR3 loop spans 14 amino acids. Germline lookup yields CDR1 KGHSH and CDR2 LQKENI. CDR3 loop: CANSRRGSEEKLFF. CDR3 sequence (DNA): TGTGCCAACTCACGACGGGGGTCAGAAGAAAAACTGTTTTTT.

A few counts support this clonotype. The genes are TRBV28 and TRBJ2-5; TRBD1 agrees at 7 bases. Germline CDR1 MDHEN, CDR2 SYDVKM. Trimming removed 10 bases from V and 3 bases from J; junction bases left unmatched: 8. The CDR3 contains 13 residues. The CDR3 loop reads CATLTGLKETQYF. The CDR3 DNA is TGTGCCACCTTGACAGGGTTGAAAGAGACCCAGTACTTC.

This chain uses TRBV11-1 with TRBJ2-1; 9 bases line up with TRBD2. The V segment lost 1 base and the J segment 4 bases; nucleotides outside the gene matches: 8. The CDR3 extends over 17 amino acids. Germline CDR1 is SGHAT and CDR2 is FQDESV (reference sequence). The CDR3 is CASSLERGTSLYNEQFF. The CDR3 DNA follows: TGTGCCAGCAGCTTAGAGCGGGGGACTAGCCTATACAATGAGCAGTTCTTC.

V and J are TRBV7-2 and TRBJ1-5; a possible D gene is TRBD1 (5 bases). CDR1 SGHTA and CDR2 FQGNSA come from the germline V gene. The CDR3 totals 13 residues. V was shortened by 3 bases and J by 7 bases, with 10 bases between the two germline ends. Here the CDR3 reads CASSFYGGQPQHF. In nucleotides, the CDR3 is TGTGCCAGCAGCTTCTATGGGGGGCAGCCCCAGCATTTT. The variable domain in full, with the rest retrieved from reference TRBV7-2 and TRBJ1-5, is GAGVSQSPSNKVTEKGKDVELRCDPISGHTALYWYRQSLGQGLEFLIYFQGNSAPDKSGLPSDRFSAERTGGSVSTLTIQRTQQEDSAVYLCASSFYGGQPQHFGDGTRLSIL.

The rearrangement joins TRBV3-1 to TRBJ2-7, with 8 positions matching TRBD2. CDR1 LGHDT and CDR2 YNNKEL come from the germline V gene (reference sequence). The CDR3 totals 16 residues. V lost 0 bases and J lost 2; bases outside the gene matches: 6. As DNA, the CDR3 is TGTGCCAGCAGCCAAGACGTCCCAGCGGGAGCCTACGAGCAGTACTTC. Its protein product is CASSQDVPAGAYEQYF.

The chain employs TRBV28 and TRBJ2-5, with 11 bases matching TRBD2. The germline V gene has CDR1 MDHEN and CDR2 SYDVKM. The CDR3 extends over 17 amino acids. J lost 2 bases, V lost 5 bases, and 10 bases had no gene match. CDR3 nucleotide sequence: TGTGCCAGCAGTCCCTTTTTGGGGACTAGCGGACAAGAGACCCAGTACTTC. Amino acids: CASSPFLGTSGQETQYF.

The chain employs TRBV30 and TRBJ2-5; D remains ambiguous. The CDR3 sequence is 10 residues long. V lost 1 base, J lost 9 bases, and 6 bases lay in between. In germline, CDR1 is GTSNPN, CDR2 SVGIG (reference sequence). CDR3 in amino acids: CAWSGGAQYF. CDR3 in DNA: TGTGCCTGGAGTGGTGGGGCCCAGTACTTC.

The chain joins TRBV20-1 to TRBJ2-5; 10 bases fit TRBD1. The CDR3 has 14 amino acids. Per the germline V gene, CDR1 is DFQATT and CDR2 is SNEGSKA (reference sequence). Losses at the gene ends were 3 bases for V and 11 bases for J; bases not matched to a gene: 12. The CDR3 nucleotides read TGCAGTGCTAGCAGGGGACAGGGGTGGAATGAGCAGTACTTC. Its protein is CSASRGQGWNEQYF.

This clonotype was picked up a small number of times. This chain uses TRBV4-1 with TRBJ2-2; D is ambiguous. Per the germline V gene, CDR1 is MGHRA and CDR2 is YSYEKL. V was clipped by 1 base and J by 5 bases, with 11 bases between them. This CDR3 spans 15 amino acids. As DNA, the CDR3 is TGCGCCAGCAGCCAAGCGCTAGGTGGGACCGGGGAGCTGTTTTTT. Protein product: CASSQALGGTGELFF.

This clonotype was found a few times. V is TRBV2 and J is TRBJ2-7; D perhaps matches TRBD2 (6 bases). In germline, CDR1 is SNHLY, CDR2 FYNNEI. Trimming left V 2 bases short and J 1 base short, with 9 bases between. CDR3 length: 14 amino acids. The CDR3, as DNA: TGTGCCAGCAGTGAACTGGGAGGTTCCTACGAGCAGTACTTC. Translated, it gives CASSELGGSYEQYF.

The chain carries TRBV27 and TRBJ2-3, with 9 positions matching TRBD1. CDR1 and CDR2 from the germline V gene are MNHEY and SMNVEV (reference sequence). This CDR3 region has 16 residues. V dropped 3 bases and J dropped 1; count of bases not matched to a gene: 5. The CDR3 DNA reads as TGTGCCAGCAGTTTTAGGGGACAGGGAGGCACAGATACGCAGTATTTT. This gives the protein CASSFRGQGGTDTQYF.

This rearrangement joins TRBV7-2 to TRBJ2-7; tentative D call: TRBD1 (6 bases). Germline V lookup: CDR1 SGHTA, CDR2 FQGNSA. The CDR3 consists of 14 residues. V was shortened by 1 base and J by 4 bases, with 11 bases between the two germline ends. The CDR3 region is CASSLESGVYEQYF. CDR3 DNA: TGTGCCAGCAGCTTAGAATCAGGGGTATACGAGCAGTACTTC.

In this sample, this clonotype turned up a few times. The rearrangement uses TRBV10-3 and TRBJ2-1, with TRBD1 matching 7 bases. J gave up 1 base and V 5 bases, and 2 bases lay outside the gene matches. The CDR3 spans 14 residues. CDR1 and CDR2 (germline): ENHRY, SYGVKD. This CDR3 reads CAISMGQSYNEQFF. The CDR3 coding sequence is TGTGCCATCAGTATGGGACAGTCCTACAATGAGCAGTTCTTC.